What follows are 32 T cell receptor beta chains derived from one specimen sequenced in a study of T cells in Graves' hyperthyroidism and ophthalmopathy. Amplification targeted TCR beta CDR3 regions from RNA transcripts. When the TCR CDR3 underwent first-round RT-PCR, the HTBI primer set was used. Using its own MiXCR run on the multiplex PCR reads, TCRdb lists one record per CDR3 protein. The table records a few hundred thousand distinct CDR3 sequences, around 25% of them present only once. Sequencing was performed on blood. These receptor sequences come from a man aged 50-60 years with Graves' hyperthyroidism.

V usage is TRBV30 and J usage is TRBJ2-5; TRBD2 matches at 10 bases. With 3 bases clipped from V and 5 bases from J, the junction kept 9 bases outside the gene matches. Germline CDR1 is GTSNPN and CDR2 is SVGIG (reference sequence). The CDR3 extends over 15 amino acids. CDR3 bases: TGTGCCTGGAGAGATCGAGCGGGAGGGAAGGAGACCCAGTACTTC. Its protein product is CAWRDRAGGKETQYF.

The chain combines TRBV27 with TRBJ2-1; D is unclear. The CDR3 loop spans 15 amino acids. Trimming cost V 3 bases and J 0 bases, with 9 bases left between them. From germline, CDR1 is MNHEY and CDR2 SMNVEV (reference sequence). The CDR3 spells CASSFGQRSYNEQFF. DNA for the CDR3: TGTGCCAGCAGTTTCGGGCAACGCTCCTACAATGAGCAGTTCTTC.

Of note for this clonotype: This clone may be a read error of a much larger clone one base away. The chain recombines TRBV6-1 with TRBJ1-1; possible D gene TRBD1, 6 bases. CDR3 length: 18 amino acids. Trimming shortened V by 10 bases and J by 4 bases, and 31 bases separated the two germline ends. Germline CDR1 and CDR2: MNHNS and SASEGT. The CDR3 region is CANRRPSLGGRSGTEAFF. The DNA for the CDR3 is TGTGCCAACAGAAGGCCCAGTTTGGGGGGCAGGTCGGGCACTGAAGCTTTCTTT.

This clonotype was found a few times. In DNA form, the CDR3 reads TGTGCCAGCTCACCACCAGTAAGGGACAGTCAAGAGACCCAGTACTTC. Encoded protein: CASSPPVRDSQETQYF. This chain uses TRBV18 with TRBJ2-5; TRBD1 agrees at 7 bases. V was clipped by 0 bases and J by 2 bases; unmatched bases: 6. CDR1 and CDR2 (germline): KGHSH, LQKENI. The CDR3 has 16 amino acids. Full variable domain (missing parts from reference TRBV18 and TRBJ2-5): NAGVMQNPRHLVRRRGQEARLRCSPMKGHSHVYWYRQLPEEGLKFMVYLQKENIIDESGMPKERFSAEFPKEGPSILRIQQVVRGDSAAYFCASSPPVRDSQETQYFGPGTRLLVL.

The chain uses TRBV9 and TRBJ2-7; no clear D gene. V was trimmed by 4 bases and J by 7 bases, leaving 18 bases between them. CDR3 size: 14 residues. Germline values: CDR1 SGDLS, CDR2 YYNGEE. CDR3 DNA: TGTGCCAGCAGCTCGGACGGGCCGACTGGAGAGCAGTACTTC. Its translation: CASSSDGPTGEQYF.

This clonotype came up once. The CDR3 sequence: CASSVDGAGELFF. The CDR3 DNA sequence: TGTGCCAGCAGCGTAGATGGCGCCGGGGAGCTGTTTTTT. This sequence joins TRBV9 and TRBJ2-2; D unresolved. Germline loops: CDR1 SGDLS, CDR2 YYNGEE. The CDR3 totals 13 residues. V was cut by 0 bases and J by 6 bases, with 6 bases left in between.

This clonotype has a handful of counts. The rearrangement joins TRBV24-1 to TRBJ1-2, with TRBD1 as a possible D gene (6 bases). Trimming cost V 9 bases and J 4 bases, with 14 bases left between them. Germline CDR1 is KGHDR and CDR2 is SFDVKD. This CDR3 is 13 amino acids long. CDR3 sequence: CATQHGTSYGYTF. The CDR3 nucleotides read TGTGCCACCCAGCACGGGACAAGCTATGGCTACACCTTC.

The chain has TRBV11-3 and TRBJ2-2; D remains unclear. V gave up 0 bases and J gave up 9 bases, with 11 bases separating them. There are 14 residues in the CDR3. Looked up from germline, CDR1 is SGHNT and CDR2 is YENEEA. This CDR3 is CASSLEVGRRELFF. The CDR3 DNA is TGTGCCAGCAGCTTAGAGGTCGGAAGGCGGGAGCTGTTTTTT. Complete variable domain (other parts from reference TRBV11-3 and TRBJ2-2): EAGVVQSPRYKIIEKKQPVAFWCNPISGHNTLYWYLQNLGQGPELLIRYENEEAVDDSQLPKDRFSAERLKGVDSTLKIQPAELGDSAVYLCASSLEVGRRELFFGEGSRLTVL.

V usage is TRBV19 and J usage is TRBJ1-2; D is ambiguous. The germline gives CDR1 LNHDA, CDR2 SQIVND (reference sequence). Between the trimmed V and J ends, which lost 2 bases and 4 bases, there was a span of 14 bases. The length of the CDR3 is 15 residues. This chain's CDR3 is CASSIRGGSTYGYTF. The CDR3 nucleotides are TGTGCCAGTAGTATACGCGGCGGGAGCACCTATGGCTACACCTTC.

The chain couples TRBV29-1 to TRBJ2-5, with unresolved D. The CDR3 spans 12 residues. The germline V and J ends were trimmed by 4 bases and 1 base, with 7 bases remaining between them. Germline assignment: CDR1 SQVTM and CDR2 ANQGSEA. CDR3 in amino acids: CSVVGIQETQYF. CDR3 coding DNA: TGCAGCGTTGTCGGTATCCAAGAGACCCAGTACTTC. Filled out from reference TRBV29-1 and TRBJ2-5, the complete variable domain reads SAVISQKPSRDICQRGTSLTIQCQVDSQVTMMFWYRQQPGQSLTLIATANQGSEATYESGFVIDKFPISRPNLTFSTLTVSNMSPEDSSIYLCSVVGIQETQYFGPGTRLLVL.

In its sample, this clonotype was seen many times. V usage is TRBV28 and J usage is TRBJ1-5; tentatively, D is TRBD1 (6 bases). Looked up from germline, CDR1 is MDHEN and CDR2 is SYDVKM. The CDR3 has 13 residues. With 7 bases removed from V and 2 bases from J, the gap between germline ends came to 9 bases. The CDR3 region has the DNA TGTGCCAGCAAGGACAGAGGCAATCAGCCCCAGCATTTT. Protein: CASKDRGNQPQHF.

The V call is TRBV4-1, the J call TRBJ2-7; D may be TRBD1 (6 bases). Germline V gene data show CDR1 as MGHRA and CDR2 as YSYEKL. The CDR3 contains 14 residues. The V end was cut by 0 bases, the J end by 0 bases, with 6 bases between. CDR3: CASSQEDSSYEQYF. The CDR3 nucleotides are TGCGCCAGCAGCCAAGAGGACAGCTCCTACGAGCAGTACTTC.

A few counts support this clonotype. This chain links TRBV15 with TRBJ1-5, with D unresolved. V shed 5 bases and J shed 1 base, with 12 bases lying between them. Germline V gives CDR1 LNHNV, CDR2 YYDKDF (reference sequence). CDR3 size: 15 residues. The DNA for the CDR3 is TGTGCCACCAGCCCGGACGGGATGAGCAATCAGCCCCAGCATTTT. Amino acid sequence: CATSPDGMSNQPQHF.

The J gene is TRBJ2-5, the V gene TRBV5-1; 11 bases agree with TRBD2. Losses at the gene ends were 4 bases for V and 5 bases for J; bases not matched to a gene: 7. Germline assignment: CDR1 SGHRS and CDR2 YFSETQ. This CDR3 contains 15 residues. CDR3 nucleotides: TGCGCCAGCAGCCTAACTAGCGGGAGAACGGAGACCCAGTACTTC. This gives the protein CASSLTSGRTETQYF.

This clonotype was detected ten times or more. V and J are TRBV14 and TRBJ1-1; D call uncertain. The CDR3 totals 13 residues. Trimming shortened V by 2 bases and J by 3 bases, and 7 bases separated the two germline ends. Germline V gives CDR1 SGHDN, CDR2 FVKESK. CDR3 nucleotide sequence: TGTGCCAGCAGCCAAACCTACCACACTGAAGCTTTCTTT. It specifies CASSQTYHTEAFF.

This clonotype has ten or more counts. The chain is built from TRBV12-3 or TRBV12-4 and TRBJ2-7; TRBD2 aligns across 7 bases. Trimming at V came to 1 base and at J to 5 bases, leaving 2 bases not matched to a gene. The CDR3 sequence is 13 residues long. CDR3 in amino acids: CASSLGGSDEQYF. The CDR3 DNA sequence: TGTGCCAGCAGTTTAGGCGGGAGCGACGAGCAGTACTTC.

The chain combines TRBV19 with TRBJ1-1; 7 nucleotides align to TRBD1. Trimming at V came to 9 bases and at J to 3 bases, leaving 7 bases not matched to a gene. There are 13 residues in the CDR3. Germline V lookup: CDR1 LNHDA, CDR2 SQIVND (reference sequence). For the CDR3, the DNA is TGTGCCAGCAGAAGGGGGCTCGACACTGAAGCTTTCTTT. This encodes CASRRGLDTEAFF.

There are many counts of this clonotype. The rearrangement links TRBV3-1 to TRBJ2-5; no clear D gene. Germline V gene lookup returns CDR1 LGHDT and CDR2 YNNKEL (reference sequence). The CDR3 contains 13 residues. V gave up 1 base and J gave up 1 base, with 4 bases separating them. Here the CDR3 DNA reads TGTGCCAGCAGCCAAGTGGTCCAAGAGACCCAGTACTTC. Translation: CASSQVVQETQYF.

The chain recombines TRBV14 with TRBJ1-1, with 8 nucleotides matching TRBD1. V was clipped by 6 bases and J by 0 bases; unmatched bases: 6. Germline V gives CDR1 SGHDN, CDR2 FVKESK. The CDR3 totals 15 residues. In DNA form, the CDR3 reads TGTGCCAGCAGTGCCCGACAGGGGATGAACACTGAAGCTTTCTTT. It encodes CASSARQGMNTEAFF. Combining the CDR3 with reference TRBV14 and TRBJ1-1 gives the whole variable domain EAGVTQFPSHSVIEKGQTVTLRCDPISGHDNLYWYRRVMGKEIKFLLHFVKESKQDESGMPNNRFLAERTGGTYSTLKVQPAELEDSGVYFCASSARQGMNTEAFFGQGTRLTVV.

The chain has TRBV7-3 and TRBJ1-1; D ambiguous. The germline V gene encodes CDR1 SGHTA and CDR2 FQGTGA. V dropped 6 bases and J dropped 4 bases, with 12 bases sitting between them. The CDR3 has 13 residues. CDR3 sequence reads: CASSPGVSTEAFF. CDR3 DNA sequence: TGTGCCAGCAGTCCAGGTGTTAGCACTGAAGCTTTCTTT.

The chain recombines TRBV29-1 with TRBJ2-5; no reliable D call. Per the germline V gene, CDR1 is SQVTM and CDR2 is ANQGSEA. Trimming took off 1 base at V and 4 bases at J, with 10 bases between the two ends. The CDR3 runs to 13 residues. The CDR3 region has the DNA TGCAGCGTTGAAGTGGAAGGGCTAGAGACCCAGTACTTC. Translated: CSVEVEGLETQYF.

The V call is TRBV20-1, the J call TRBJ1-4; D not certain. V lost 5 bases to trimming and J lost 6 bases, with 10 bases between them. Germline V gives CDR1 DFQATT, CDR2 SNEGSKA (reference sequence). CDR3 length: 12 residues. As DNA, the CDR3 is TGCAGTGCTTCGGGCGAAGATGAAAAACTGTTTTTT. It is translated as CSASGEDEKLFF.

This clonotype was detected many times. V gene TRBV5-1 combines with J gene TRBJ2-3; TRBD2 matches 9 bases. Germline V gene lookup returns CDR1 SGHRS and CDR2 YFSETQ. The CDR3 has 13 residues. V shed 8 bases and J 4 bases; nucleotides not matched to a gene: 5. CDR3 coding DNA: TGCGCCAGTCGTAGCGGGAGCGCAGATACGCAGTATTTT. It encodes CASRSGSADTQYF. Using reference TRBV5-1 and TRBJ2-3 for the parts outside the CDR3, the full variable domain is KAGVTQTPRYLIKTRGQQVTLSCSPISGHRSVSWYQQTPGQGLQFLFEYFSETQRNKGNFPGRFSGRQFSNSRSEMNVSTLELGDSALYLCASRSGSADTQYFGPGTRLTVL.

This clonotype showed up just a few times. CDR3 bases: TGTGCCAGCAGCCAAGGGGGGCAGAACACTGAAGCTTTCTTT. Translation: CASSQGGQNTEAFF. The chain links TRBV27 to TRBJ1-1, with D perhaps matching TRBD1 (6 bases). CDR1 is MNHEY and CDR2 is SMNVEV in the germline V gene (reference sequence). The CDR3 runs to 14 residues. V was trimmed by 6 bases and J by 1 base, leaving 12 bases between them.

On this clonotype: This may be a read error: a much more frequent sequence differs by one nucleotide. V and J are TRBV3-1 and TRBJ2-3; TRBD2 might be the D (5 bases). Germline loops: CDR1 LGHDT, CDR2 YNNKEL (reference sequence). Deletions cut 2 bases from V and 2 bases from J, with 11 bases between. This CDR3 has 15 residues. CDR3 DNA sequence: TGTGCCAGCAGCCAACTGGGAGAGGACACAGATACGCAGTATTTT. Encoded protein: CASSQLGEDTDTQYF.

V is TRBV20-1 and J is TRBJ2-7, with 9 bases aligning to TRBD1. The V gene end was trimmed by 4 bases and the J gene end by 0 bases; junction bases not matched to a gene: 4. Germline CDR1 reads DFQATT; CDR2 reads SNEGSKA (reference sequence). The CDR3 runs to 14 residues. CDR3 in DNA: TGCAGTGCTAACTACAGGGGGCGCTCCTACGAGCAGTACTTC. Amino acids: CSANYRGRSYEQYF.

With respect to this clonotype: Possible read error: a much larger clone is one base away. The chain links TRBV2 to TRBJ2-1; D gene ambiguous. The germline V gene encodes CDR1 SNHLY and CDR2 FYNNEI. CDR3 length: 11 amino acids. V shed 5 bases and J shed 11 bases, with 10 bases lying between them. CDR3 sequence: CASSSRNKQFF. The CDR3 DNA sequence: TGTGCCAGCAGTAGCAGAAATAAGCAGTTCTTC.

This clonotype has a handful of counts. The CDR3 coding sequence is TGTGCCAGTAGTAGGGGTAGCGGGAGGTCCAACTCCTACGAGCAGTACTTC. Translating gives CASSRGSGRSNSYEQYF. The chain uses TRBV19 and TRBJ2-7; 10 bases fit TRBD2. This CDR3 comprises 17 residues. Per the germline V gene, CDR1 is LNHDA and CDR2 is SQIVND (reference sequence). The trim removed 4 bases at V and 0 bases at J, leaving 9 bases unmatched.

This clonotype has ten or more counts. The rearrangement links TRBV12-3 or TRBV12-4 to TRBJ2-1, with D perhaps TRBD1 (5 bases). Trimming shortened V by 5 bases and J by 4 bases, and 9 bases separated the two germline ends. This CDR3 is built from 13 residues. CDR3 DNA: TGTGCCAGCAGTGCGGACACATACAATGAGCAGTTCTTC. It codes for CASSADTYNEQFF.

This clonotype was found a few times. The chain recombines TRBV7-3 with TRBJ2-2; a possible D gene is TRBD1 (6 bases). Germline lookup yields CDR1 SGHTA and CDR2 FQGTGA. The CDR3 has 14 amino acids. Trimming took 6 bases from V and 5 from J, leaving 13 bases between them. CDR3 sequence (DNA): TGTGCCAGCAGACGCAGCACAGGGACCGGGGAGCTGTTTTTT. It translates to CASRRSTGTGELFF.

The rearrangement joins TRBV20-1 to TRBJ2-3; D is unclear. The ends were cut back, 4 bases at V and 0 bases at J, with 14 bases in the middle. Germline lookup yields CDR1 DFQATT and CDR2 SNEGSKA (reference sequence). There are 15 residues in the CDR3. For the CDR3, the DNA is TGCAGTGCTAAGATACCGGTTTCTAGCACAGATACGCAGTATTTT. Translated, it gives CSAKIPVSSTDTQYF.

At least ten counts were recorded for this clonotype. J is TRBJ2-1 and V is TRBV2; perhaps TRBD2 as D (6 bases). V was cut by 1 base and J by 6 bases, with 7 bases left in between. The CDR3 runs 13 residues. In germline, CDR1 is SNHLY, CDR2 FYNNEI. CDR3 DNA: TGTGCCAGCAGTGAAGAGACTAGCAATGAGCAGTTCTTC. Translated, it gives CASSEETSNEQFF.